This passage covers 20 T cell receptor beta chains from one sample sequenced in a study of cytomegalovirus exposure and HLA in healthy donors. This table comes from immunoSEQ multiplex PCR, and its TCRdb copy is limited to in-frame clones, with some not included. The profile shows 92,000 or so clones, approximately 96% of them singletons. Material for sequencing was PBMCs. The receptors come from a man between 18 and 29 years old in good health and CMV-seronegative.

The J gene is TRBJ1-4, the V gene TRBV2; D uncertain. CDR3 length equals 16 residues. Germline V lookup: CDR1 SNHLY, CDR2 FYNNEI. Trimming removed 5 bases at V and 2 bases at J, with 15 bases between. The CDR3 DNA sequence: TGTGCCAGCAGTCCGACAACTAGTTGGACTAATGAAAAACTGTTTTTT. Residues: CASSPTTSWTNEKLFF.

The chain employs TRBV27 and TRBJ2-2; 7 bases align to TRBD1. The CDR3 sequence is 16 residues long. V dropped 6 bases and J dropped 1; count of bases not matched to a gene: 8. The germline CDR1 and CDR2 sequences are MNHEY and SMNVEV (reference sequence). The CDR3: CASRPLRTGNTGELFF. CDR3 coding DNA: TGTGCCAGCAGGCCCCTTCGGACAGGGAACACCGGGGAGCTGTTTTTT.

In its sample, this clone was seen once. J is TRBJ2-1 and V is TRBV6-4; no reliable D call. CDR1 and CDR2 from the germline V gene are MRHNA and SNTAGT. The V and J ends lost 6 bases and 9 bases respectively, with 15 bases between them. The CDR3 runs to 13 residues. CDR3 bases: TGTGCCAGCAGGCTAGAGCCGACTGGTGAGCAGTTCTTC. It specifies CASRLEPTGEQFF.

The chain has TRBV9 and TRBJ1-4; maybe TRBD1 (5 bases). Germline V gene lookup returns CDR1 SGDLS and CDR2 YYNGEE. The ends were cut back, 2 bases at V and 7 bases at J, with 18 bases in the middle. The CDR3 sequence is 16 residues long. The CDR3 region has the DNA TGTGCCAGCAGCGTTAAACCGGGGGGATCGGGTGAAAAACTGTTTTTT. Protein product: CASSVKPGGSGEKLFF.

CDR3 residues: CASSQSSPHTSGSLSEQYF. For the CDR3, the DNA is TGTGCCAGCAGCCAATCTTCCCCTCATACTAGCGGGAGTCTTAGCGAGCAGTACTTC. The genes are TRBV16 and TRBJ2-7, with 11 bases aligning to TRBD2. V lost 0 bases, J lost 6 bases, and 16 bases stayed unmatched. The CDR3 consists of 19 residues. Germline assignment: CDR1 KGHSY and CDR2 FQNENV.

This chain connects TRBV29-1 to TRBJ1-5, with TRBD1 as a possible D gene (5 bases). Trimming left V 5 bases short and J 5 bases short, with 16 bases between. The CDR3 spans 14 residues. Germline V gene data show CDR1 as SQVTM and CDR2 as ANQGSEA. The DNA of the CDR3 is TGCAGCGTTTTCACGGTGGGGCGAGATCAGCCCCAGCATTTT. It translates to CSVFTVGRDQPQHF.

The chain uses TRBV28 and TRBJ1-5; 7 bases map to TRBD1. The junction had 6 bases not matched to a gene; V was cut back by 2 bases and J by 5 bases. This CDR3 has 15 amino acids. CDR1 and CDR2 (germline): MDHEN, SYDVKM. CDR3 protein: CASSLDQGVHQPQHF. The CDR3 DNA follows: TGTGCCAGCAGTTTAGATCAGGGGGTCCATCAGCCCCAGCATTTT.

The chain uses TRBV9 and TRBJ2-4, with a weak D call TRBD1 (5 bases). V was shortened by 4 bases and J by 9 bases, with 14 bases between the two germline ends. Per the germline V gene, CDR1 is SGDLS and CDR2 is YYNGEE. The length of the CDR3 is 13 residues. CDR3 region: CASSPPGISIQYF. The CDR3 DNA reads TGTGCCAGCAGCCCCCCAGGGATTAGCATTCAGTACTTC.

The rearrangement joins TRBV9 to TRBJ1-3; D is unclear. This CDR3 has 13 residues. V dropped 3 bases and J dropped 0 bases, with 4 bases sitting between them. The V gene's germline CDR1 is SGDLS and CDR2 YYNGEE. This chain's CDR3 is CASSGASGNTIYF. The CDR3 region has the DNA TGTGCCAGCAGCGGGGCCTCTGGAAACACCATATATTTT.

The chain uses TRBV11-2 and TRBJ1-2; no clear D. CDR1 and CDR2 from the germline V gene are SGHAT and FQNNGV. This CDR3 spans 15 amino acids. Trimming removed 0 bases at V and 5 bases at J, with 13 bases between. CDR3: CASSLDQNNLYGYTF. In DNA, the CDR3 is TGTGCCAGCAGCTTAGATCAGAATAACCTTTATGGCTACACCTTC.

V is TRBV11-2 and J is TRBJ2-1, with TRBD2 matching over 7 bases. The CDR3 totals 15 residues. Per the germline V gene, CDR1 is SGHAT and CDR2 is FQNNGV. The V gene end was trimmed by 5 bases and the J gene end by 8 bases; junction bases not matched to a gene: 12. CDR3 residues: CASSRPGGSSYEQFF. The CDR3 bases are TGTGCCAGCAGCCGGCCCGGGGGGAGTTCGTATGAGCAGTTCTTC. Full variable domain (outside the CDR3, taken from reference TRBV11-2 and TRBJ2-1): EAGVAQSPRYKIIEKRQSVAFWCNPISGHATLYWYQQILGQGPKLLIQFQNNGVVDDSQLPKDRFSAERLKGVDSTLKIQPAKLEDSAVYLCASSRPGGSSYEQFFGPGTRLTVL.

The rearrangement joins TRBV28 to TRBJ1-1; 10 bases are shared with TRBD1. V lost 7 bases to trimming and J lost 5 bases; unmatched junction nucleotides: 7. This CDR3 has 14 amino acids. Per the germline V gene, CDR1 is MDHEN and CDR2 is SYDVKM. The CDR3 region has the DNA TGTGCCAGCACCCGACAGGGGGCGCGGACTGAAGCTTTCTTT. Protein: CASTRQGARTEAFF. Drawing the rest from reference TRBV28 and TRBJ1-1, the complete variable domain is DVKVTQSSRYLVKRTGEKVFLECVQDMDHENMFWYRQDPGLGLRLIYFSYDVKMKEKGDIPEGYSVSREKKERFSLILESASTNQTSMYLCASTRQGARTEAFFGQGTRLTVV.

This chain joins TRBV10-2 and TRBJ1-5; tentative D call: TRBD1 (6 bases). V lost 5 bases and J 3 bases, leaving 11 bases between the germline ends. The CDR3 loop spans 14 amino acids. Germline V gene lookup returns CDR1 WSHSY and CDR2 SAAADI. The CDR3 is CASSWSGDNQPQHF. CDR3 DNA: TGCGCCAGCAGTTGGTCAGGGGACAATCAGCCCCAGCATTTT.

The gene calls are TRBV7-9 and TRBJ2-4, with 9 nucleotides matching TRBD2. The CDR3 contains 14 residues. Germline loops: CDR1 SEHNR, CDR2 FQNEAQ (reference sequence). With 8 bases clipped from V and 5 bases from J, the junction kept 7 bases outside the gene matches. The CDR3 DNA is TGTGCCAGCCTTGATCTAGCGGGACAAAACATTCAGTACTTC. Amino acids: CASLDLAGQNIQYF.

This clone was counted once. The CDR3 sequence is CASSVGQGETQYF. As DNA, the CDR3 is TGTGCCAGCAGCGTAGGACAGGGGGAGACCCAGTACTTC. This sequence joins TRBV9 and TRBJ2-5; 8 nucleotides match TRBD1. Germline CDR1 reads SGDLS; CDR2 reads YYNGEE. The V and J ends lost 0 bases and 5 bases, in that order; junction bases with no gene match: 0. CDR3 length: 13 residues. Full variable domain (outside the CDR3, taken from reference TRBV9 and TRBJ2-5): DSGVTQTPKHLITATGQRVTLRCSPRSGDLSVYWYQQSLDQGLQFLIQYYNGEERAKGNILERFSAQQFPDLHSELNLSSLELGDSALYFCASSVGQGETQYFGPGTRLLVL.

The rearrangement joins TRBV5-1 to TRBJ1-2; 10 bases map to TRBD1. The V gene end was trimmed by 3 bases and the J gene end by 5 bases; junction bases not matched to a gene: 7. The CDR3 has 15 residues. Looked up from germline, CDR1 is SGHRS and CDR2 is YFSETQ. The CDR3 region has the DNA TGCGCCAGCAGCTGGTCTCGACAGGGGGCGTATGGCTACACCTTC. Translation gives CASSWSRQGAYGYTF. The variable domain in full, with the rest retrieved from reference TRBV5-1 and TRBJ1-2, is KAGVTQTPRYLIKTRGQQVTLSCSPISGHRSVSWYQQTPGQGLQFLFEYFSETQRNKGNFPGRFSGRQFSNSRSEMNVSTLELGDSALYLCASSWSRQGAYGYTFGSGTRLTVV.

V usage is TRBV19 and J usage is TRBJ1-5; D remains unclear. Germline loops: CDR1 LNHDA, CDR2 SQIVND (reference sequence). The CDR3 is 16 residues long. Trimming took off 3 bases at V and 6 bases at J, with 18 bases between the two ends. This CDR3 reads CASSILPGTSGQPQHF. CDR3 DNA: TGTGCCAGTAGTATCCTCCCAGGAACGAGCGGTCAGCCCCAGCATTTT.

V and J are TRBV7-9 and TRBJ1-1; D remains ambiguous. V was pared by 5 bases and J by 8 bases, with 6 bases between. The CDR3 extends over 10 amino acids. Per the germline V gene, CDR1 is SEHNR and CDR2 is FQNEAQ (reference sequence). In DNA form, the CDR3 reads TGTGCCAGCAGCGGGCAGGAAGCTTTCTTT. It is translated as CASSGQEAFF.

The chain carries TRBV28 and TRBJ2-7; TRBD2 agrees at 10 bases. Germline CDR1 MDHEN, CDR2 SYDVKM. This CDR3 region has 15 residues. V shed 5 bases and J 7 bases; nucleotides not matched to a gene: 11. The CDR3 DNA is TGTGCCAGCAGTCCCACGATAGCGGGGGGTTGGGAGCAGTACGTC. Translated: CASSPTIAGGWEQYV.

The V gene is TRBV5-1, the J gene TRBJ1-1, with TRBD1 identical over 7 bases. The germline gives CDR1 SGHRS, CDR2 YFSETQ. The CDR3 length is 16 residues. With V trimmed by 4 bases and J by 0 bases, 9 bases remained unmatched. CDR3 nucleotides: TGCGCCAGCAGCGTAGACAGGGAAAACCTGAACACTGAAGCTTTCTTT. Protein product: CASSVDRENLNTEAFF.